This T cell receptor (beta chain) was observed in a study of cytotoxic CD8 clonotypes in ibrutinib-treated CLL. Study-wide context: For this cohort, patients were some 12 relapsed/refractory and some 15 treatment-naive, while 17 were IGHV unmutated. Following treatment for a median around twelve months, range 6 to 36, response samples were then taken.

Investigators sourced 1.5 to 2.5 micrograms of genomic DNA from cryopreserved PBMCs for TCR beta libraries. The length of the CDR3 is 14 residues. The ends lost 6 bases at V and 9 bases at J; junction bases unmatched: 9. Germline CDR1 reads MNHEY; CDR2 reads SMNVEV (reference sequence). TCRdb's table, derived via immunoSEQ multiplex PCR, lists solely in-frame clones and lacks some. This sample has about 140,000 clones, with approximately 80% found just once. The V call is TRBV27, the J call TRBJ2-1; 9 bases fit TRBD2. The receptor was isolated from a human donor with chronic lymphocytic leukemia. The material was PBMCs, obtained after 24 months of ibrutinib treatment. The CDR3 nucleotides read TGTGCCAGCAGGGTCCTAGCGGGGCCGAGTGAGCAGTTCTTC. The encoded protein is CASRVLAGPSEQFF.